The present T cell receptor (beta chain) was sequenced within a study of blood T cell repertoires in COVID-19. CDR3 length: 13 amino acids. The germline V gene encodes CDR1 SGDLS and CDR2 YYNGEE. V lost 1 base and J lost 4; bases outside the gene matches: 1. Assay used: immunoSEQ multiplex PCR; TCRdb lists only in-frame clones, some missing. The sample holds roughly 70,000 clones; roughly 89% are singletons and the top ten take roughly 9.6%. This chain links TRBV9 with TRBJ2-5; TRBD1 matches at 7 bases. This receptor was taken from a man at least 80 years old with acute or convalescent COVID-19. Sequenced input: peripheral blood. This CDR3 reads CASSVWTGETQYF. The CDR3 DNA is TGTGCCAGCAGCGTATGGACAGGAGAGACCCAGTACTTC.